The sample holds one count of the clone carrying this TCR beta chain. This table comes from immunoSEQ multiplex PCR, and its TCRdb copy is limited to in-frame clones, with some not included. The sample lists about 93,000 clones, 95% seen once, with 0.25% to 0.3% in the top ten. The record originates from a study of technical replicates of blood from several donors. There are 15 residues in the CDR3. V gave up 0 bases and J gave up 0 bases; unmatched junction bases: 1. Germline values: CDR1 SGHNT, CDR2 YYREEE (reference sequence). The V and J genes are TRBV5-4 and TRBJ1-1, with 8 bases fitting TRBD1. The TCR comes from a human donor in good health. The source material was T cells isolated from PBMCs. The CDR3 is CASSLGTGMNTEAFF. The CDR3 nucleotides read TGTGCCAGCAGCTTGGGGACAGGGATGAACACTGAAGCTTTCTTT.